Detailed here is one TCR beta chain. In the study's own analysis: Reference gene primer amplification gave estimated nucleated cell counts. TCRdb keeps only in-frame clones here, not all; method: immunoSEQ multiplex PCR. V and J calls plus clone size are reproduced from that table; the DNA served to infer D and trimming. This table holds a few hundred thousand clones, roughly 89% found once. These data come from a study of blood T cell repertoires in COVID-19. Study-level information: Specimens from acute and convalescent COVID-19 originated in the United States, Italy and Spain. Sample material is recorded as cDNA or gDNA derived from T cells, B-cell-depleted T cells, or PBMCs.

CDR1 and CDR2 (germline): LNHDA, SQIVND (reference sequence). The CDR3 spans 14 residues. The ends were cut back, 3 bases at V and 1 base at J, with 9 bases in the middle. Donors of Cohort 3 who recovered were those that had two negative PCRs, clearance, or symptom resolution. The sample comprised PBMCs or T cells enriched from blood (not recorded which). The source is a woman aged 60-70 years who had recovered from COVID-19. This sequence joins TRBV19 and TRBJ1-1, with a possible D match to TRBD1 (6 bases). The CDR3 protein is CASSMGQSNTEAFF. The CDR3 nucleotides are TGTGCCAGTAGTATGGGACAATCGAACACTGAAGCTTTCTTT.